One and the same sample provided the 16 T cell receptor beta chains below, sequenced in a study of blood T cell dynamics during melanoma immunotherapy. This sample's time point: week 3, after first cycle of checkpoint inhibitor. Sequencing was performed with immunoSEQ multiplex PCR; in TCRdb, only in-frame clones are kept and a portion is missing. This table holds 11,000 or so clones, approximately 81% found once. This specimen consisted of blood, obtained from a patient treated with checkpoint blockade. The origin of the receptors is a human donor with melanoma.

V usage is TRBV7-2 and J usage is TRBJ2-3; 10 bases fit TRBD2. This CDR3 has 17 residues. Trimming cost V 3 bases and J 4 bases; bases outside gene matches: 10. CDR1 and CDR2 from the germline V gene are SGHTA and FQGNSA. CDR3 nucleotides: TGTGCCAGCAGCTTCCTCCCTAGCGGGGGAAGGTCAGATACGCAGTATTTT. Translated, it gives CASSFLPSGGRSDTQYF.

CDR3 protein: CASSPSGARGGETQYF. The DNA of the CDR3 is TGTGCCAGCAGTCCAAGCGGGGCCCGCGGCGGGGAGACCCAGTACTTC. This sequence joins TRBV7-9 and TRBJ2-5; 7 bases align to TRBD2. The V gene end was trimmed by 6 bases and the J gene end by 5 bases; junction bases not matched to a gene: 15. Germline CDR1 and CDR2: SEHNR and FQNEAQ (reference sequence). The CDR3 spans 16 residues.

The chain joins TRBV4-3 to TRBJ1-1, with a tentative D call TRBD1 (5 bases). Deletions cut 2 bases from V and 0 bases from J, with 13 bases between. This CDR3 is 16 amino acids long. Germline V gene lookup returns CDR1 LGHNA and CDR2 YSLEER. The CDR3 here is CASSQRVQDMNTEAFF. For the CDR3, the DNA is TGCGCCAGCAGCCAAAGAGTCCAGGACATGAACACTGAAGCTTTCTTT.

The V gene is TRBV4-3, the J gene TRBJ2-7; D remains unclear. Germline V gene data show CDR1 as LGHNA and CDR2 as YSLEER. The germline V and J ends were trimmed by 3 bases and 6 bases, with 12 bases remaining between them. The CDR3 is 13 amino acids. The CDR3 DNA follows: TGCGCCAGCAGCCATTCTCTAGGGCGCGAGCAGTACTTC. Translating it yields CASSHSLGREQYF.

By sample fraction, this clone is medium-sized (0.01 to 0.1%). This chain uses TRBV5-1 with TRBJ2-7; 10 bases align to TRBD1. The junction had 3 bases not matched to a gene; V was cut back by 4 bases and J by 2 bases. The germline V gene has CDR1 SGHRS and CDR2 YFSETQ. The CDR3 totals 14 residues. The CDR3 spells CASSPGTGAYEQYF. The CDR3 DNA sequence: TGCGCCAGCAGCCCCGGGACAGGGGCCTACGAGCAGTACTTC.

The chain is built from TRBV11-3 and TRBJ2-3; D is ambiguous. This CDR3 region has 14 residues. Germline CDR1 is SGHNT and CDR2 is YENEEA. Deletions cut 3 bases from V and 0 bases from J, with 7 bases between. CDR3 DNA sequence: TGTGCCAGCAGCTTGGGCAGGAGCACAGATACGCAGTATTTT. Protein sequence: CASSLGRSTDTQYF.

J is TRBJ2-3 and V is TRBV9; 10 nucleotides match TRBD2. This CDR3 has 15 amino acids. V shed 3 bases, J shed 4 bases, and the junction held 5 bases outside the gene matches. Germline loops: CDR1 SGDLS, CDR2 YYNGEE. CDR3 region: CASSALAGVADTQYF. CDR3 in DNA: TGTGCCAGCAGCGCCCTAGCGGGGGTGGCAGATACGCAGTATTTT.

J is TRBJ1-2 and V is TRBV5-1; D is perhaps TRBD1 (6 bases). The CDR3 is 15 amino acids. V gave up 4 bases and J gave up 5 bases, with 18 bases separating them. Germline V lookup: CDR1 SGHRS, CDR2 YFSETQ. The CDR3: CASSLGGQVGYGYTF. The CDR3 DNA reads TGCGCCAGCAGCCTGGGGGGGCAGGTTGGTTATGGCTACACCTTC.

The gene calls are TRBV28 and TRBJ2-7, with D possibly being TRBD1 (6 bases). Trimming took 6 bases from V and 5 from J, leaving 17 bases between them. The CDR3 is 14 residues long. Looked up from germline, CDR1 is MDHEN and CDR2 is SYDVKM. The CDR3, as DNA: TGTGCCAGCAGCGCCGACAGGAAGGAGGACGAGCAGTACTTC. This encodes CASSADRKEDEQYF. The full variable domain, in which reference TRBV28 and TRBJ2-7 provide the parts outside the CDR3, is DVKVTQSSRYLVKRTGEKVFLECVQDMDHENMFWYRQDPGLGLRLIYFSYDVKMKEKGDIPEGYSVSREKKERFSLILESASTNQTSMYLCASSADRKEDEQYFGPGTRLTVT.

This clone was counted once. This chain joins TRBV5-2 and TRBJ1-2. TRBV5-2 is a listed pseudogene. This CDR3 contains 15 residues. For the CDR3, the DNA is TGTGCCAGCAGCTTAGCGACCACAGCCCTCTATGGCTACACCTTC. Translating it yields CASSLATTALYGYTF.

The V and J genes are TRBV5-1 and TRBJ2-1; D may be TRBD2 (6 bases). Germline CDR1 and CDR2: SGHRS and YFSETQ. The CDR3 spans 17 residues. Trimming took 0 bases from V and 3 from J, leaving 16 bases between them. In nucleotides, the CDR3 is TGCGCCAGCAGCTTGGCGGTTTCGGGGGAGTTCTACAATGAGCAGTTCTTC. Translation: CASSLAVSGEFYNEQFF.

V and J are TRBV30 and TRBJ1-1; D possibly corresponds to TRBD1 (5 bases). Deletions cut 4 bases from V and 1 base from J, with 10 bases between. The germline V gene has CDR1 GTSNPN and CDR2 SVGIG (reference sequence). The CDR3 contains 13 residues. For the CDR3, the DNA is TGTGCCTGGATAAAGGGGTGGAACACTGAAGCTTTCTTT. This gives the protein CAWIKGWNTEAFF.

CDR3 DNA sequence: TGTGCCAGCAGCGCGGAGGAGAACACTGAAGCTTTCTTT. Its protein is CASSAEENTEAFF. The chain uses TRBV11-3 and TRBJ1-1, with D unclear. CDR3 length equals 13 residues. V was pared by 5 bases and J by 1 base, with 8 bases between. Germline V gene data show CDR1 as SGHNT and CDR2 as YENEEA.

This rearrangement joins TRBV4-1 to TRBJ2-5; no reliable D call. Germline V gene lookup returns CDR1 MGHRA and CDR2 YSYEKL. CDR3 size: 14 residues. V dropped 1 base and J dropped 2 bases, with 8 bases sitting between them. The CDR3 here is CASSQVAPQETQYF. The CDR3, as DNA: TGCGCCAGCAGCCAAGTGGCCCCTCAAGAGACCCAGTACTTC.

The DNA for the CDR3 is TGTGCCAGCAGCTTAGTACAGCCCGGGGGGCAGTTCTTC. It codes for CASSLVQPGGQFF. The chain combines TRBV7-2 with TRBJ2-1; tentative D call: TRBD2 (6 bases). With 1 base removed from V and 12 bases from J, the gap between germline ends came to 13 bases. The CDR3 covers 13 residues. Germline-derived CDR1 and CDR2 are SGHTA and FQGNSA.

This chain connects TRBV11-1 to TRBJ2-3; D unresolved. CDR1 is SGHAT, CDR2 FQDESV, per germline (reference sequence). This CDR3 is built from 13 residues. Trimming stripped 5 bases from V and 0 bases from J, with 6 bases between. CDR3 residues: CASSVESTDTQYF. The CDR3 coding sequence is TGTGCCAGCAGCGTCGAGAGCACAGATACGCAGTATTTT.